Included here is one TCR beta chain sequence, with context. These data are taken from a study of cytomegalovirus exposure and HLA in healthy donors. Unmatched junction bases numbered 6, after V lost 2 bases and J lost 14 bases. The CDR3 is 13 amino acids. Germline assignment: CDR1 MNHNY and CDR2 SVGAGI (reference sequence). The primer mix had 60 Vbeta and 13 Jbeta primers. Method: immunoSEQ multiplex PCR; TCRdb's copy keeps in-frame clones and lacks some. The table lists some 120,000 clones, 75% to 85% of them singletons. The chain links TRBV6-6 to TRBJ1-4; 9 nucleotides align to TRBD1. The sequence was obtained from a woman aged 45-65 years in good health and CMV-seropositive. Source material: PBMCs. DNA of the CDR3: TGTGCCAGCAGTTACAATCGGGGACAGGGCCTGTTTTTT. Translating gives CASSYNRGQGLFF.